This TCR beta chain was sequenced in a study of T cells in Graves' hyperthyroidism and ophthalmopathy. Looking at the study overall: Peripheral blood was drawn at first diagnosis, prior to all treatment. General observations from the study: Peripheral blood also featured most of the thyroid clonotypes expanded above 0.001.

RNA transcripts were the template for amplifying TCR beta CDR3 regions. The TCR CDR3 was amplified in a first-round RT-PCR using the HTBI primer set. TCRdb reprocessed the multiplex PCR reads via MiXCR and lists one record per CDR3 protein. The table lists some 740,000 distinct CDR3 sequences, approximately 15% of them singletons. Among the patients, aged 18 to 65, hyperthyroidism was newly diagnosed and had lasted under 2 months. Diagnoses were established using clinical symptoms, serum thyroxine and TRAb, thyroid ultrasound and orbital computed tomography. This clonotype was recorded many times. Antigen unknown. Germline V gene sequence: CDR1 DFQATT, CDR2 SNEGSKA (reference sequence). The CDR3 is 18 residues long. V trimming: 0 bases; J trimming: 0 bases; junction bases outside the gene matches: 11.

Source material: blood. V usage is TRBV20-1 and J usage is TRBJ2-7; TRBD2 aligns across 10 bases. The sequence came from a woman under 30 with Graves' hyperthyroidism. CDR3 in DNA: TGCAGTGCTAGAGATAGGAGGACTAGCGGCCTTCTCTCCTACGAGCAGTACTTC. Protein: CSARDRRTSGLLSYEQYF.